Ten or more counts support the clone carrying this TCR beta chain. Germline is not matched at one junction end, which may reflect a read error. This CDR3 is also generated by other DNA sequences in the sample. The data are from a study of metastatic and nonmetastatic thyroid tumors. This CDR3 is 14 amino acids long. The V gene's germline CDR1 is LNHDA and CDR2 SQIVND (reference sequence). Patients underwent thyroid surgery, and none had received any treatment before it. With MiXCR, TCRdb reprocessed the PCR reads. Here the sample spans tens of thousands of clones, under 25% being singletons. J is TRBJ1-1 and V is TRBV19, with D unresolved. The sequenced sample was blood. This TCR was sampled from a female donor with papillary thyroid cancer or a benign thyroid nodule (not recorded which). Some clones in this sample may be carry-over from other donors' samples. The CDR3 region has the DNA TGTGCCAGTAGTCCGCTTGGCATGAACACGGAAGCTTTCTTT. Protein: CASSPLGMNTEAFF.